This T cell receptor beta chain was identified during a study of T cells in Graves' hyperthyroidism and ophthalmopathy. Study-wide findings and caveats: Most clonotypes expanded in the thyroid (above 0.001) were also present in blood.

Amplified regions were TCR beta CDR3 sequences from RNA transcripts. The HTBI primer set drove a first-round RT-PCR of the TCR CDR3. TCRdb itself ran the multiplex PCR reads through MiXCR, one entry per CDR3 protein. The sample contains about 640,000 distinct CDR3 sequences, just under 45% of which appear only once. This CDR3 region has 13 residues. Trimming shortened V by 5 bases and J by 9 bases, and 16 bases separated the two germline ends. Germline assignment: CDR1 LNHNV and CDR2 YYDKDF (reference sequence). Comments on this clonotype: Antigen specificity is unknown.

This sequence joins TRBV15 and TRBJ2-5; a weak D match, TRBD2 (5 bases). What was sequenced was peripheral blood or thyroid tissue (not recorded which). The source of this sequence is an adult man with Graves' disease, either hyperthyroidism or ophthalmopathy (not recorded which). CDR3 nucleotides: TGTGCCACCAGCGAGGACGGCTCGAGGGCCCAGTACTTC. This encodes CATSEDGSRAQYF. The whole variable domain, filled in from reference TRBV15 and TRBJ2-5, reads DAMVIQNPRYQVTQFGKPVTLSCSQTLNHNVMYWYQQKSSQAPKLLFHYYDKDFNNEADTPDNFQSRRPNTSFCFLDIRSPGLGDTAMYLCATSEDGSRAQYFGPGTRLLVL.